This entry describes one TCR beta chain. The antigen is unknown. Measured with immunoSEQ multiplex PCR; TCRdb has only the in-frame clones, and not every one. The profile shows some 130,000 clones, roughly 92% of them singletons. The data were obtained in a study of T cell responses to AZD1222 COVID-19 vaccine. For the study at large: Second-dose timings of about 4 or about 12 weeks were pooled. Overall study results and limits: Donors in the cohort were predominantly white British and more often female, and clonal diversity was possibly underestimated. At 160-218 and 743-854, vaccine-associated CD4 TCRs were dominant, and they spanned spike. Baseline antibody screening turned up just six seropositive AZD1222 recipients.

This TCR came from an adult in good health. The sequencing used peripheral blood, collected on day 0 of AZD1222 vaccination.

The CDR3 DNA is TGCGCCAGCTCCCTTAATCCTGGACTAGCGGGAGTGGTCGAGCAGTACTTC. It yields the protein CASSLNPGLAGVVEQYF. V is TRBV10-1 and J is TRBJ2-7; TRBD2 agrees at 13 bases. The CDR3 runs 17 residues. V lost 8 bases to trimming and J lost 6 bases; unmatched junction nucleotides: 16. Germline CDR1 reads WNHNN; CDR2 reads SYGVQD (reference sequence).